A selection of T cell receptor beta chains follows, all from one sample in a study of CD8+CD57+ T cells in acquired aplastic anemia. MiXCR, applied by TCRdb to the reads, yields one record per CDR3 protein. The table shows 80,000 to 100,000 distinct CDR3 sequences, with less than 75% occurring only once. The sample consisted of sorted CD4+, CD8+, or CD8+CD57+ T cells (not recorded which) from PBMCs. The receptors come from a human donor with aplastic anemia. Each CDR3 is given with its conserved first and last residue. The D gene is left open where the match is weak. Only some rows state a clone size, as once, few, many or a class for expanded clones.

V	D	J	size	CDR3	DNA
TRBV20-1	.	TRBJ1-5	.	CSAYRIRGQPQHF	TGCAGTGCTTATCGGATTAGGGGTCAGCCCCAGCATTTT
TRBV7-3	TRBD1	TRBJ2-1	.	CASSPTDRGRNEQFF	TGTGCCAGCAGCCCCACGGACAGGGGGCGTAATGAGCAGTTCTTC
TRBV20-1	.	TRBJ2-3	.	CSALTGTPSTDTQYF	TGCAGTGCGCTCACCGGGACGCCAAGCACAGATACGCAGTATTTT
TRBV25-1	.	TRBJ2-7	.	CASSESRGWYEQYF	TGTGCCAGCAGTGAATCGAGGGGTTGGTACGAGCAGTACTTC
TRBV27	TRBD1	TRBJ1-2	many	CASSVDRGGEGYTF	TGTGCCAGCAGTGTGGACAGGGGTGGCGAGGGCTACACCTTC
TRBV29-1	.	TRBJ2-7	once	CSVQGTSYEQYF	TGCAGCGTTCAAGGGACCTCCTACGAGCAGTACTTC
TRBV5-1	.	TRBJ2-3	.	CASSLDGTTDTQYF	TGCGCCAGCAGCTTGGACGGGACCACAGATACGCAGTATTTT
TRBV5-4	.	TRBJ2-2	once	CASTIPNTGELFF	TGTGCCAGCACCATACCTAACACCGGGGAGCTGTTTTTT
TRBV24-1	TRBD1	TRBJ2-1	once	CATSEPGTDNEQFF	TGTGCCACCAGTGAACCCGGGACAGACAATGAGCAGTTCTTC
TRBV7-2	.	TRBJ1-2	once	CASSLGQSNYGYTF	TGTGCCAGCAGCTTGGGGCAGAGTAACTATGGCTACACCTTC
TRBV7-3	.	TRBJ1-4	.	CASSRSGQFNEKLFF	TGTGCCAGCAGCCGTTCGGGCCAGTTCAATGAAAAACTGTTTTTT
TRBV29-1	.	TRBJ2-7	.	CSVRSGSSYEQYF	TGCAGCGTTCGTTCTGGGAGCTCCTACGAGCAGTACTTC
TRBV20-1	.	TRBJ2-1	.	CSAGRTYNEQFF	TGCAGTGCTGGGCGGACCTACAATGAGCAGTTCTTC
TRBV7-2	.	TRBJ1-1	.	CASSLGVGTGAFF	TGTGCCAGCAGCTTGGGTGTCGGCACAGGGGCTTTCTTT
TRBV4-2	.	TRBJ2-2	.	CASSLDSETGELFF	TGTGCCAGCAGCCTGGACAGTGAGACCGGGGAGCTGTTTTTT
TRBV19	.	TRBJ2-5	.	CASSISRAETQYF	TGTGCCAGTAGTATTTCACGGGCCGAGACCCAGTACTTC
TRBV20-1	.	TRBJ2-5	.	CSAYGGSAETQYF	TGCAGTGCTTACGGCGGTTCGGCGGAGACCCAGTACTTC
TRBV24-1	TRBD2	TRBJ2-3	.	CATSDRLAGGEDTQYF	TGTGCCACCAGTGACCGTCTAGCGGGAGGGGAAGATACGCAGTATTTT
TRBV6-1	TRBD1	TRBJ1-2	.	CASSITGGYGYTF	TGTGCCAGCAGCATAACAGGGGGCTATGGCTACACCTTC
TRBV7-9	.	TRBJ2-1	.	CASSLGEYNEQFF	TGTGCCAGCAGCTTAGGGGAGTACAATGAGCAGTTCTTC
TRBV29-1	TRBD2	TRBJ2-3	.	CSVGRGRMYTDTQYF	TGCAGCGTTGGTCGCGGGAGGATGTATACAGATACGCAGTATTTT
TRBV9	.	TRBJ1-2	.	CASSVDGTSARGYTF	TGTGCCAGCAGCGTCGACGGTACCTCTGCCAGGGGCTACACCTTC
TRBV6-4	.	TRBJ1-5	.	CASSDSPDSNQPQHF	TGTGCCAGCAGTGACTCACCAGATAGCAATCAGCCCCAGCATTTT
TRBV19	.	TRBJ2-7	.	CASTPGVWGTYEQYF	TGTGCCAGTACCCCAGGGGTCTGGGGGACCTACGAGCAGTACTTC
TRBV29-1	TRBD2	TRBJ2-2	many	CSAGTSYLTGELFF	TGCAGCGCAGGGACTAGCTACCTCACCGGGGAGCTGTTTTTT
TRBV2	TRBD2	TRBJ2-1	many	CASRTSGGYNEQFF	TGTGCCAGCAGGACTAGCGGGGGTTACAATGAGCAGTTCTTC
TRBV2	.	TRBJ1-1	.	CAIRDSGSNTEAFF	TGTGCCATCAGGGACTCAGGGTCGAACACTGAAGCTTTCTTT
TRBV29-1	.	TRBJ1-1	many	CSVEDRGIGEAFF	TGCAGCGTTGAAGATCGGGGCATTGGTGAAGCTTTCTTT
TRBV24-1	TRBD1	TRBJ1-2	.	CATSDRTGLGYGYTF	TGTGCCACCAGTGACAGGACAGGCCTTGGCTATGGCTACACCTTC
TRBV10-3	.	TRBJ1-1	.	CAIRGQLNTEAFF	TGTGCCATCAGGGGACAATTGAACACTGAAGCTTTCTTT
TRBV6-1	.	TRBJ2-3	.	CASSGRTDTDTQYF	TGTGCCAGCAGTGGACGGACGGACACAGATACGCAGTATTTT
TRBV7-3	.	TRBJ2-5	few	CASSSRAEETQYF	TGTGCCAGCAGCTCTAGGGCTGAAGAGACCCAGTACTTC
TRBV10-3	.	TRBJ1-1	few	CAISESSTGGSLGAFF	TGTGCCATCAGTGAGTCCTCTACGGGAGGGAGCTTGGGGGCTTTCTTT
TRBV29-1	.	TRBJ2-5	.	CSVGQNQETQYF	TGCAGCGTTGGTCAGAACCAAGAGACCCAGTACTTC
TRBV19	TRBD2	TRBJ2-7	many	CASSILAGETYEQYF	TGTGCCAGTAGCATACTAGCGGGGGAAACCTACGAGCAGTACTTC
TRBV25-1	.	TRBJ1-2	.	CASRGGGGLANYGYTF	TGTGCCAGCAGAGGAGGGGGGGGGTTAGCTAACTATGGCTACACCTTC
TRBV6-1	TRBD2	TRBJ2-7	few	CASSTTSGSYEQYF	TGTGCCAGCAGTACGACTAGCGGCTCCTACGAGCAGTACTTC
TRBV2	.	TRBJ2-3	.	CATDSGAQYF	TGTGCCACCGATTCGGGGGCGCAGTATTTT
TRBV25-1	TRBD2	TRBJ2-7	.	CASSDLSGALSYEQYF	TGTGCCAGCAGTGACCTAAGCGGGGCACTCTCCTACGAGCAGTACTTC
TRBV20-1	.	TRBJ1-6	.	CSARDGLTLHF	TGCAGTGCTAGGGACGGCCTCACCCTCCACTTT
TRBV7-9	.	TRBJ2-3	once	CASVPRLGTDTQYF	TGTGCCAGCGTCCCCCGGTTGGGGACAGATACGCAGTATTTT
TRBV29-1	TRBD1	TRBJ1-2	.	CSVGEGAGGGYTF	TGCAGCGTTGGAGAGGGTGCAGGGGGTGGCTACACCTTC
TRBV19	TRBD2	TRBJ2-1	many	CASSIDFGGRGSNEQFF	TGTGCCAGTAGTATAGATTTTGGCGGGCGCGGGAGTAATGAGCAGTTCTTC
TRBV11-2	.	TRBJ1-6	.	CASSLLRYNSPLHF	TGTGCCAGCAGCTTATTACGTTATAATTCACCCCTCCACTTT
TRBV15	TRBD1	TRBJ1-5	few	CATSVGRGGGQPQHF	TGTGCCACCAGCGTTGGGAGAGGGGGCGGACAGCCCCAGCATTTT
TRBV29-1	.	TRBJ1-5	.	CSVESCSLYSNQPQHF	TGCAGCGTTGAGAGTTGCAGCCTGTATAGCAATCAGCCCCAGCATTTT
TRBV12-3/TRBV12-4	TRBD2	TRBJ2-1	.	CATSGGPSTNEQFF	TGTGCCACCTCGGGGGGGCCGAGTACCAATGAGCAGTTCTTC
TRBV7-8	TRBD2	TRBJ2-5	.	CASSSGGAETQYF	TGTGCCAGCAGCTCGGGGGGGGCAGAGACCCAGTACTTC
TRBV20-1	TRBD2	TRBJ2-7	once	CSTPSAGTSGGQYEQYF	TGCAGTACCCCTTCTGCGGGGACTAGCGGGGGCCAATACGAGCAGTACTTC
TRBV6-1	.	TRBJ2-1	.	CASGGLEREQFF	TGTGCCAGCGGGGGACTTGAACGTGAGCAGTTCTTC
TRBV20-1	TRBD2	TRBJ2-5	few	CSAKTSGRGETQYF	TGCAGTGCAAAGACTAGCGGGAGAGGGGAGACCCAGTACTTC
TRBV2	.	TRBJ1-5	.	CASSPTGGQPQHF	TGTGCCAGCAGCCCCACTGGGGGCCAGCCCCAGCATTTT
TRBV6-2/TRBV6-3	.	TRBJ2-7	many	CASSARGGSDSYEQYF	TGTGCCAGCAGCGCCAGGGGCGGGAGCGATTCCTACGAGCAGTACTTC
TRBV2	.	TRBJ2-1	once	CASSEAAARSDF	TGTGCCAGCAGTGAAGCGGCAGCCCGGTCGGACTTC
TRBV29-1	.	TRBJ1-5	.	CSVVDQPQHF	TGCAGCGTGGTGGATCAGCCCCAGCATTTT
TRBV20-1	.	TRBJ2-5	.	CSAYSQETQYF	TGCAGTGCTTACAGCCAAGAGACCCAGTACTTC
TRBV2	TRBD2	TRBJ2-7	.	CASKMGGTYEQYF	TGTGCCAGCAAGATGGGGGGGACCTACGAGCAGTACTTC